The 15 T cell receptor beta chains below all came from one sample that was sequenced in a study of CD8 T cells in ankylosing spondylitis. TCRdb reprocessed the 5' RACE reads with MiXCR, giving one entry per CDR3 protein. The table lists just over 350,000 distinct CDR3 sequences, approximately 20% of them singletons, with around 14% in the top ten. The sample consisted of blood, either unsorted or a sorted T cell fraction (not recorded which). These receptors were obtained from a male donor with ankylosing spondylitis or in good health (not recorded which).

At least ten counts were recorded for this clonotype. The rearrangement uses TRBV12-3 or TRBV12-4 and TRBJ2-7, with 9 positions matching TRBD1. V lost 5 bases and J lost 5; bases outside the gene matches: 4. The CDR3 is made up of 13 amino acids. CDR3 DNA sequence: TGTGCCAGCAGTCGGGACAGGGCCCACGAGCAGTACTTC. This gives the protein CASSRDRAHEQYF.

The chain couples TRBV6-1 to TRBJ2-7; TRBD2 matches 7 bases. CDR1 is MNHNS, CDR2 SASEGT, per germline. V was pared by 5 bases and J by 3 bases, with 7 bases of the junction left unmatched. The CDR3 runs to 14 residues. CDR3 loop: CASSPLAAHYEQYF. In DNA, the CDR3 is TGTGCCAGCAGTCCGCTAGCGGCGCACTACGAGCAGTACTTC.

This clonotype was detected a few times. This chain links TRBV12-3 or TRBV12-4 with TRBJ2-3, with a possible D match to TRBD1 (5 bases). V gave up 4 bases and J gave up 4 bases, with 15 bases separating them. The CDR3 has 15 residues. The CDR3 sequence: CASSSRVGAADTQYF. The CDR3 nucleotides read TGTGCCAGCAGTTCCAGGGTAGGTGCGGCAGATACGCAGTATTTT.

In its sample, this clonotype was seen a few times. The chain has TRBV27 and TRBJ2-6, with 13 bases lining up with TRBD2. This CDR3 has 18 residues. V lost 2 bases to trimming and J lost 4 bases; unmatched junction nucleotides: 5. Per germline, CDR1 MNHEY and CDR2 SMNVEV (reference sequence). CDR3 amino acids: CASSLVLAGGPGANVLTF. In DNA form, the CDR3 reads TGTGCCAGCAGTTTAGTACTAGCGGGGGGGCCAGGGGCCAACGTCCTGACTTTC. The complete variable domain, with remaining parts taken from reference TRBV27 and TRBJ2-6, reads EAQVTQNPRYLITVTGKKLTVTCSQNMNHEYMSWYRQDPGLGLRQIYYSMNVEVTDKGDVPEGYKVSRKEKRNFPLILESPSPNQTSLYFCASSLVLAGGPGANVLTFGAGSRLTVL.

The V call is TRBV4-1, the J call TRBJ1-1; possible D gene TRBD1, 5 bases. The CDR3 has 14 amino acids. V lost 5 bases to trimming and J lost 4 bases, with 14 bases between them. CDR1 and CDR2 (germline): MGHRA, YSYEKL. DNA for the CDR3: TGCGCCAGCAGCACTACTGGGACTCCCACTGAAGCTTTCTTT. Translation: CASSTTGTPTEAFF.

In this sample, this clonotype turned up many times. The genes are TRBV4-2 and TRBJ2-1; possible D gene TRBD1, 6 bases. Per germline, CDR1 LGHNA and CDR2 YNFKEQ. Trimming left V 1 base short and J 5 bases short, with 12 bases between. CDR3 size: 15 residues. This CDR3 reads CASSQARDTHNEQFF. The CDR3 DNA follows: TGTGCCAGCAGCCAAGCTCGGGACACGCACAATGAGCAGTTCTTC.

This clonotype was counted only a few times. The chain has TRBV7-9 and TRBJ2-6; D remains ambiguous. The germline V and J ends were trimmed by 0 bases and 1 base, with 4 bases remaining between them. CDR3 length: 15 amino acids. Germline V gives CDR1 SEHNR, CDR2 FQNEAQ (reference sequence). In nucleotides, the CDR3 is TGTGCCAGCAGCTTAGCTGCGTCTGGGGCCAACGTCCTGACTTTC. The encoded protein is CASSLAASGANVLTF.

This clonotype has more than one count but fewer than ten. The chain combines TRBV10-3 with TRBJ1-6; no reliable D call. This CDR3 is 14 amino acids long. The germline V gene encodes CDR1 ENHRY and CDR2 SYGVKD. Deletions cut 2 bases from V and 10 bases from J, with 12 bases between. CDR3 sequence (DNA): TGTGCCATCAGTGAGATCGAGGGAGGCTCACCCCTCCACTTT. Translation gives CAISEIEGGSPLHF.

The chain has TRBV13 and TRBJ2-1; 11 nucleotides agree with TRBD2. The germline V gene encodes CDR1 PRHDT and CDR2 FYEKMQ (reference sequence). The CDR3 has 16 residues. V shed 6 bases, J shed 6 bases, and the junction held 10 bases outside the gene matches. CDR3 in DNA: TGTGCCAGCAGGACCGTTCCTAGCGGGGGGAGCAATGAGCAGTTCTTC. This translates into CASRTVPSGGSNEQFF.

The gene calls are TRBV9 and TRBJ1-1; maybe TRBD1 (5 bases). Trimming shortened V by 4 bases and J by 6 bases, and 13 bases separated the two germline ends. Germline V gene lookup returns CDR1 SGDLS and CDR2 YYNGEE. The CDR3 totals 13 residues. CDR3 coding DNA: TGTGCCAGCAGCTCCTCAGGGTTGCCTGAAGCTTTCTTT. It codes for CASSSSGLPEAFF.

This chain joins TRBV7-9 and TRBJ2-1; D unclear. V lost 4 bases and J lost 6, with 7 bases in between. The CDR3 contains 12 residues. From germline, CDR1 is SEHNR and CDR2 FQNEAQ (reference sequence). Here the CDR3 reads CASSSRSNEQFF. The CDR3, as DNA: TGTGCCAGCAGCTCACGTTCCAATGAGCAGTTCTTC.

V usage is TRBV6-1 and J usage is TRBJ2-7, with a weak D call TRBD1 (5 bases). The germline V gene has CDR1 MNHNS and CDR2 SASEGT. V was cut by 6 bases and J by 3 bases, with 12 bases left in between. The CDR3 has 13 residues. CDR3 region: CASRTAYNYEQYF. The CDR3 region has the DNA TGTGCCAGCAGGACAGCTTATAACTACGAGCAGTACTTC.

This clonotype was detected ten times or more. The chain combines TRBV28 with TRBJ2-7, with a possible D match to TRBD1 (5 bases). There are 12 residues in the CDR3. The V and J ends lost 8 bases and 3 bases respectively, with 11 bases between them. Germline CDR1 reads MDHEN; CDR2 reads SYDVKM. In DNA, the CDR3 is TGTGCCAGCGAGGACACCGTCTACGAGCAGTACTTC. Translated, it gives CASEDTVYEQYF.

This clonotype appeared a few times. This chain uses TRBV5-6 with TRBJ2-7; D possibly corresponds to TRBD1 (5 bases). The CDR3 loop spans 13 amino acids. Trimming removed 4 bases from V and 2 bases from J, with 10 bases in between. Germline CDR1 and CDR2: SGHDT and YYEEEE. CDR3 protein: CASSHDSTYEQYF. The CDR3 DNA follows: TGTGCCAGCAGCCACGACAGCACCTACGAGCAGTACTTC.

The table lists this clonotype with many counts. The V gene is TRBV20-1, the J gene TRBJ1-2; TRBD1 aligns across 9 bases. V lost 0 bases to trimming and J lost 2 bases; unmatched junction nucleotides: 4. The germline gives CDR1 DFQATT, CDR2 SNEGSKA (reference sequence). The CDR3 is 15 amino acids. In nucleotides, the CDR3 is TGCAGTGCTAGAGACCGGGACAGGGTGAACTATGGCTACACCTTC. Its translation is CSARDRDRVNYGYTF.